This TCR beta chain was recovered during a study of Ad26.COV2.S vaccination and SARS-CoV-2 variants. Study details: Ad26.COV2.S, an intramuscular injection, was given once or twice 56 days apart. General study points: Following vaccination, spike-specific CD8+ and CD4+ T cell responses reportedly exhibited substantial breadth. Breadth and depth estimates from TCRs may understate total T cell responses.

Concerning this clone: Its specificity is not known.

Noted treatment: 19 received Ad26.COV2.S at low or high dose, single or two shots; 5 received placebo; per-sample allocation not given. At day 63 after the first vaccine or placebo injection, samples were drawn. Sequenced by immunoSEQ multiplex PCR; TCRdb stores in-frame clones only, minus some. The table shows around 370,000 clones, with roughly 81% occurring only once. Material: peripheral blood, obtained in a trial of Ad26.COV2.S vaccine versus placebo. The receptor comes from a person between 18 and 65 years old who received the Ad26.COV2.S COVID-19 vaccine or a placebo.

CDR3 in DNA: TGTGCCAGAAGCTTGTCGGGGAACACTGAAGCTTTCTTT. It yields the protein CARSLSGNTEAFF. The V and J genes are TRBV5-3 and TRBJ1-1; D remains ambiguous. TRBV5-3 has ORF status, its function being uncertain. The ends were cut back, 1 base at V and 1 base at J, with 5 bases in the middle. This CDR3 has 13 residues.